One and the same sample provided the 32 T cell receptor beta chains below, sequenced in a study of cytomegalovirus exposure and HLA in healthy donors. Researchers ran the PCR with 60 Vbeta and 13 Jbeta primers. The method was immunoSEQ multiplex PCR; TCRdb's version includes in-frame clones alone and lacks a portion of them. The data show under 200,000 clones, approximately 81% seen once. The sample taken for sequencing was PBMCs. Receptors originate from a boy aged 5-17 years in good health and CMV-seronegative.

The V and J genes are TRBV18 and TRBJ1-5; 8 bases agree with TRBD1. J gave up 2 bases and V 6 bases, and 3 bases lay outside the gene matches. The CDR3 loop spans 14 amino acids. From germline, CDR1 is KGHSH and CDR2 LQKENI. Written as DNA, the CDR3 is TGTGCCAGCTCGCAGGGACAGGGCAATCAGCCCCAGCATTTT. Translating it yields CASSQGQGNQPQHF.

This chain uses TRBV7-3 with TRBJ1-2, with 7 bases matching TRBD1. The V gene end was trimmed by 5 bases and the J gene end by 4 bases; junction bases not matched to a gene: 7. Germline V gene data show CDR1 as SGHTA and CDR2 as FQGTGA. CDR3 length: 14 amino acids. In DNA form, the CDR3 reads TGTGCCAGCAGCCCCTGGGGGGACAGCTATGGCTACACCTTC. Translating it yields CASSPWGDSYGYTF.

The chain uses TRBV30 and TRBJ1-2, with TRBD1 matching 10 bases. CDR1 and CDR2 from the germline V gene are GTSNPN and SVGIG (reference sequence). Losses at the gene ends were 4 bases for V and 3 bases for J; bases not matched to a gene: 2. The CDR3 spans 13 residues. In DNA form, the CDR3 reads TGTGCCTGGAAAGGGACAGGGGACTATGGCTACACCTTC. It specifies CAWKGTGDYGYTF.

This clone was observed once. V gene TRBV6-5 combines with J gene TRBJ1-3; D gene ambiguous. From germline, CDR1 is MNHEY and CDR2 SVGAGI. V lost 2 bases and J 4 bases, leaving 12 bases between the germline ends. The CDR3 contains 15 residues. The CDR3 sequence: CASSYQLEPGNTIYF. The CDR3 nucleotides read TGTGCCAGCAGTTACCAACTAGAACCGGGAAACACCATATATTTT.

The V gene is TRBV19, the J gene TRBJ1-2; 7 bases map to TRBD1. The ends lost 8 bases at V and 1 base at J; junction bases unmatched: 7. Germline V gene sequence: CDR1 LNHDA, CDR2 SQIVND (reference sequence). This CDR3 contains 14 residues. The CDR3 loop is CASHFRDSNYGYTF. DNA of the CDR3: TGTGCCAGTCACTTCCGGGACAGTAACTATGGCTACACCTTC.

The genes are TRBV10-3 and TRBJ1-2; TRBD1 might be the D (5 bases). CDR1 and CDR2 from the germline V gene are ENHRY and SYGVKD. This CDR3 has 13 amino acids. The V end was cut by 7 bases, the J end by 6 bases, with 15 bases between. The CDR3 spells CAITLGGRNGYTF. DNA for the CDR3: TGTGCCATCACTCTGGGGGGAAGAAATGGCTACACCTTC.

This clone showed up just a few times. The rearrangement links TRBV4-2 to TRBJ1-1, with D possibly TRBD1 on 5 matching bases. CDR1 is LGHNA and CDR2 is YNFKEQ in the germline V gene. The CDR3 is 14 amino acids. Deletions cut 0 bases from V and 7 bases from J, with 12 bases between. The CDR3 spells CASSQDPRQGEAFF. For the CDR3, the DNA is TGTGCCAGCAGCCAAGATCCCCGGCAGGGTGAAGCTTTCTTT.

CDR3 nucleotides: TGCGCCAGCAGGCCACCAGCGGGAGAGGCAGATACGCAGTATTTT. Its protein product is CASRPPAGEADTQYF. This chain uses TRBV5-1 with TRBJ2-3, with 8 bases fitting TRBD2. The CDR3 consists of 15 residues. CDR1 and CDR2 (germline): SGHRS, YFSETQ. Germline trimming cut 5 bases from V and 4 bases from J; bases unmatched to any gene: 9.

This chain connects TRBV4-1 to TRBJ2-3; 12 bases are a match to TRBD2. The CDR3 loop spans 18 amino acids. V was pared by 0 bases and J by 2 bases, with 6 bases of the junction left unmatched. Germline values: CDR1 MGHRA, CDR2 YSYEKL. For the CDR3, the DNA is TGCGCCAGCAGCCAAGATCAGGGGACTAGCGGGTACACAGATACGCAGTATTTT. Translating gives CASSQDQGTSGYTDTQYF.

This clone occurred once. V gene TRBV11-2 combines with J gene TRBJ1-5, with a weak D call TRBD1 (6 bases). The CDR3 is 14 residues long. Trimming left V 5 bases short and J 2 bases short, with 10 bases between. Per germline, CDR1 SGHAT and CDR2 FQNNGV. CDR3: CASSPSGGNQPQHF. CDR3 DNA: TGTGCCAGCAGCCCGTCAGGGGGCAATCAGCCCCAGCATTTT.

This clone came up a few times. CDR3 nucleotide sequence: TGCGCCAGCAGCTCCACAGGGAACTATGGCTACACCTTC. It translates to CASSSTGNYGYTF. The chain combines TRBV5-1 with TRBJ1-2, with D tentatively TRBD1 (6 bases). V lost 3 bases and J lost 2, with 8 bases in between. The germline CDR1 and CDR2 sequences are SGHRS and YFSETQ. This CDR3 has 13 amino acids. The full variable domain, its missing parts supplied by reference TRBV5-1 and TRBJ1-2, is KAGVTQTPRYLIKTRGQQVTLSCSPISGHRSVSWYQQTPGQGLQFLFEYFSETQRNKGNFPGRFSGRQFSNSRSEMNVSTLELGDSALYLCASSSTGNYGYTFGSGTRLTVV.

The chain couples TRBV5-4 to TRBJ2-7, with D possibly matching TRBD1 (6 bases). The CDR3 length is 14 residues. Trimming took off 4 bases at V and 0 bases at J, with 11 bases between the two ends. Germline CDR1 reads SGHNT; CDR2 reads YYREEE (reference sequence). CDR3 loop: CASSRQEPSYEQYF. CDR3 bases: TGTGCCAGCAGCCGACAGGAGCCCTCCTACGAGCAGTACTTC.

The V and J genes are TRBV4-1 and TRBJ1-1, with 9 nucleotides matching TRBD1. In germline, CDR1 is MGHRA, CDR2 YSYEKL. This CDR3 has 15 amino acids. Unmatched junction bases numbered 3, after V lost 3 bases and J lost 1 base. The CDR3 spells CASSHGQGKNTEAFF. CDR3 in DNA: TGCGCCAGCAGCCATGGACAGGGGAAGAACACTGAAGCTTTCTTT.

This chain links TRBV7-9 with TRBJ1-1; 8 bases agree with TRBD1. The CDR3 totals 13 residues. V lost 7 bases and J lost 5; bases outside the gene matches: 6. Looked up from germline, CDR1 is SEHNR and CDR2 is FQNEAQ (reference sequence). The CDR3 is CASTSDRGTEAFF. The CDR3 DNA reads TGTGCCAGCACATCAGACAGGGGAACTGAAGCTTTCTTT.

Only a few counts were recorded for this clone. The chain recombines TRBV4-1 with TRBJ2-2; 9 bases map to TRBD1. There are 16 residues in the CDR3. With V trimmed by 5 bases and J by 4 bases, 8 bases remained unmatched. CDR1 and CDR2 from the germline V gene are MGHRA and YSYEKL. The CDR3 bases are TGCGCCAGCAGCACCACAGGGGGCCGGAGCACCGGGGAGCTGTTTTTT. Amino acids: CASSTTGGRSTGELFF.

V usage is TRBV6-1 and J usage is TRBJ1-5; possibly TRBD1 for D (6 bases). There are 15 residues in the CDR3. The ends were cut back, 6 bases at V and 1 base at J, with 13 bases in the middle. Germline V gene lookup returns CDR1 MNHNS and CDR2 SASEGT. The CDR3 region is CASRQGSVSNQPQHF. The CDR3 nucleotides read TGTGCCAGCAGACAGGGTTCGGTAAGCAATCAGCCCCAGCATTTT.

The chain employs TRBV5-1 and TRBJ2-7; a weak D match, TRBD1 (5 bases). Germline V CDR1 and CDR2: SGHRS, YFSETQ. The CDR3 consists of 13 residues. V was cut by 0 bases and J by 10 bases, with 14 bases left in between. CDR3 DNA: TGCGCCAGCAGCTTGGCCTCTCAGGGTGTACAGTACTTC. It translates to CASSLASQGVQYF.

This chain uses TRBV7-9 with TRBJ1-1, with D possibly matching TRBD1 (5 bases). The CDR3 sequence is 12 residues long. The V gene's germline CDR1 is SEHNR and CDR2 FQNEAQ (reference sequence). With 4 bases removed from V and 4 bases from J, the gap between germline ends came to 7 bases. The CDR3 region is CASSWGVTEAFF. In DNA form, the CDR3 reads TGTGCCAGCAGCTGGGGGGTCACTGAAGCTTTCTTT.

This chain links TRBV2 with TRBJ2-1; the match to TRBD2 covers 10 bases. The germline gives CDR1 SNHLY, CDR2 FYNNEI. This CDR3 comprises 14 residues. V lost 11 bases and J lost 6; bases outside the gene matches: 10. CDR3 bases: TGTGCCGGGTTTAGCGGGAGGAAGCTCAATGAGCAGTTCTTC. As protein: CAGFSGRKLNEQFF. The variable domain in full, completed from reference TRBV2 and TRBJ2-1, reads EPEVTQTPSHQVTQMGQEVILRCVPISNHLYFYWYRQILGQKVEFLVSFYNNEISEKSEIFDDQFSVERPDGSNFTLKIRSTKLEDSAMYFCAGFSGRKLNEQFFGPGTRLTVL.

This clone was counted once. The chain is built from TRBV5-1 and TRBJ2-7; 12 bases are shared with TRBD1. The length of the CDR3 is 15 residues. CDR1 is SGHRS and CDR2 is YFSETQ in the germline V gene. V trimming: 3 bases; J trimming: 6 bases; junction bases outside the gene matches: 7. CDR3 in amino acids: CASSYDGTGGGEQYF. CDR3 coding DNA: TGCGCCAGCAGCTACGACGGGACAGGGGGCGGCGAGCAGTACTTC.

The table lists this clone with a count of one. V gene TRBV27 combines with J gene TRBJ2-1; D is unresolved. The CDR3 is made up of 13 amino acids. Trimming left V 2 bases short and J 7 bases short, with 9 bases between. Germline values: CDR1 MNHEY, CDR2 SMNVEV (reference sequence). CDR3 amino acids: CASSLQVYNEQFF. CDR3 DNA sequence: TGTGCCAGCAGTTTACAGGTATATAATGAGCAGTTCTTC.

This chain uses TRBV28 with TRBJ2-1; the D gene is possibly TRBD2 (7 bases). Deletions cut 3 bases from V and 1 base from J, with 16 bases between. The CDR3 is 17 residues long. CDR1 and CDR2 (germline): MDHEN, SYDVKM. CDR3 DNA: TGTGCCAGCAGTTTCCTACTCGGGGGGCAATCCTACAATGAGCAGTTCTTC. As protein: CASSFLLGGQSYNEQFF.

The sample holds a few counts of this clone. The J gene is TRBJ1-1, the V gene TRBV6-1; weak D call: TRBD1 (5 bases). The germline V gene has CDR1 MNHNS and CDR2 SASEGT. This CDR3 comprises 14 residues. Trimming removed 8 bases from V and 4 bases from J, with 17 bases in between. CDR3: CASLRGIHRTEAFF. The DNA for the CDR3 is TGTGCCAGCCTTCGGGGGATACACCGCACTGAAGCTTTCTTT.

Only a few counts were recorded for this clone. The rearrangement uses TRBV29-1 and TRBJ1-1; possible D gene TRBD1, 6 bases. CDR3 length: 11 amino acids. CDR1 is SQVTM, CDR2 ANQGSEA, per germline. With 3 bases removed from V and 6 bases from J, the gap between germline ends came to 8 bases. The DNA of the CDR3 is TGCAGCGTTGAGGGGGCAGCTGAAGCTTTCTTT. Protein product: CSVEGAAEAFF.

The rearrangement links TRBV4-3 to TRBJ2-1; 13 nucleotides line up with TRBD2. The J segment lost 0 bases and the V segment lost 3 bases, leaving 5 bases of the junction unmatched. Germline-derived CDR1 and CDR2 are LGHNA and YSLEER. This CDR3 has 18 residues. CDR3 protein: CASSQGGLAGSSYNEQFF. Written as DNA, the CDR3 is TGCGCCAGCAGCCAGGGGGGACTAGCGGGGAGCTCCTACAATGAGCAGTTCTTC.

Points on this clone: The junction does not match germline at one end; this may be a read error. The gene calls are TRBV7-9 and TRBJ2-1; maybe TRBD1 (6 bases). The CDR3 extends over 15 amino acids. In germline, CDR1 is SEHNR, CDR2 FQNEAQ (reference sequence). CDR3 amino acids: CSSSLDGGLYNEQFF. As DNA, the CDR3 is TGTTCCAGCAGCTTAGATGGGGGCCTCTACAATGAGCAGTTCTTC. Supplemented by reference TRBV7-9 and TRBJ2-1, the full variable domain reads DTGVSQNPRHKITKRGQNVTFRCDPISEHNRLYWYRQTLGQGPEFLTYFQNEAQLEKSRLLSDRFSAERPKGSFSTLEIQRTEQGDSAMYLCSSSLDGGLYNEQFFGPGTRLTVL.

This chain uses TRBV19 with TRBJ1-2; D might be TRBD1 (5 bases). The CDR3 is 15 amino acids. Deletions cut 7 bases from V and 6 bases from J, with 21 bases between. CDR1 is LNHDA and CDR2 is SQIVND in the germline V gene (reference sequence). CDR3 amino acids: CASTNTGGRGDGYTF. The CDR3 DNA sequence: TGTGCCAGTACCAACACAGGAGGGAGAGGCGATGGCTACACCTTC.

J is TRBJ2-7 and V is TRBV19, with 9 positions matching TRBD2. The CDR3 covers 13 residues. The germline CDR1 and CDR2 sequences are LNHDA and SQIVND (reference sequence). Trimming cost V 7 bases and J 0 bases; bases outside gene matches: 1. CDR3 sequence reads: CASNSGSSYEQYF. DNA of the CDR3: TGTGCCAGTAATAGCGGGAGCTCCTACGAGCAGTACTTC.

This chain uses TRBV30 with TRBJ1-1; TRBD1 might be the D (6 bases). CDR3 size: 18 residues. The germline V gene has CDR1 GTSNPN and CDR2 SVGIG (reference sequence). The V gene lost 3 bases and the J gene lost 0 bases, with 23 bases spanning the gap. CDR3 sequence reads: CAWRRRRQAGPMNTEAFF. The CDR3 coding sequence is TGTGCCTGGAGACGAAGGAGACAGGCGGGCCCTATGAACACTGAAGCTTTCTTT. Variable domain in full (rest from reference TRBV30 and TRBJ1-1): SQTIHQWPATLVQPVGSPLSLECTVEGTSNPNLYWYRQAAGRGLQLLFYSVGIGQISSEVPQNLSASRPQDRQFILSSKKLLLSDSGFYLCAWRRRRQAGPMNTEAFFGQGTRLTVV.

J is TRBJ2-7 and V is TRBV7-8; D possibly corresponds to TRBD1 (6 bases). Trimming removed 1 base from V and 0 bases from J, with 13 bases in between. CDR3 length: 16 amino acids. CDR1 and CDR2 (germline): SGHVS, FQNEAQ. The DNA of the CDR3 is TGTGCCAGCAGCTTAGTGCGCCAGGGGTTCTCCTACGAGCAGTACTTC. This codes for CASSLVRQGFSYEQYF.

V and J are TRBV29-1 and TRBJ1-2, with a possible D match to TRBD1 (5 bases). The V and J ends lost 4 bases and 2 bases respectively, with 8 bases between them. This CDR3 comprises 12 residues. Germline V CDR1 and CDR2: SQVTM, ANQGSEA. In nucleotides, the CDR3 is TGCAGCGTTGTGGGGGGGAACTATGGCTACACCTTC. This translates into CSVVGGNYGYTF.

This clone was observed once. The V gene is TRBV30, the J gene TRBJ1-6, with a possible D match to TRBD1 (5 bases). The CDR3 is made up of 15 amino acids. The germline V gene encodes CDR1 GTSNPN and CDR2 SVGIG (reference sequence). The V and J ends lost 1 base and 7 bases respectively, with 14 bases between them. The DNA of the CDR3 is TGTGCCTGGAGTGGCAGGACAATGGGAAATTCACCCCTCCACTTT. Its translation: CAWSGRTMGNSPLHF. The variable domain in full, completed from reference TRBV30 and TRBJ1-6, reads SQTIHQWPATLVQPVGSPLSLECTVEGTSNPNLYWYRQAAGRGLQLLFYSVGIGQISSEVPQNLSASRPQDRQFILSSKKLLLSDSGFYLCAWSGRTMGNSPLHFGNGTRLTVT.